This T cell receptor (beta chain) was retrieved from a study of T cell responses to AZD1222 COVID-19 vaccine. Study-wide background: Second-dose recipients at about 4 or about 12 weeks were treated as one pooled group. Whole-study findings and limits: Donors, mostly white British, included more females; clonal diversity was possibly underestimated. Reportedly, nearly half of unique spike TCRs recognized epitopes outside B.1.351/B.1.1.7 mutations. When two AZD1222 doses had been given, Spike-specific TCR breadth and depth rose.

Germline lookup yields CDR1 SEHNR and CDR2 FQNEAQ (reference sequence). With V trimmed by 0 bases and J by 6 bases, 5 bases remained unmatched. The CDR3 is made up of 16 amino acids. In the case of this clone: Its antigen is not identified.

Libraries were prepared by immunoSEQ multiplex PCR; TCRdb keeps only in-frame clonotypes and omits some of them. The table has 100,000 to 150,000 clones, more than 70% seen once. Sequenced material: peripheral blood, taken on day 0 of AZD1222 vaccination. The V and J genes are TRBV7-9 and TRBJ1-4; 9 bases map to TRBD1. This TCR derives from an adult in good health. CDR3: CASSLAGQGSHEKLFF. CDR3 DNA: TGTGCCAGCAGCTTAGCAGGACAGGGGTCGCATGAAAAACTGTTTTTT. Together with reference TRBV7-9 and TRBJ1-4, the CDR3 gives the full variable domain: DTGVSQNPRHKITKRGQNVTFRCDPISEHNRLYWYRQTLGQGPEFLTYFQNEAQLEKSRLLSDRFSAERPKGSFSTLEIQRTEQGDSAMYLCASSLAGQGSHEKLFFGSGTQLSVL.